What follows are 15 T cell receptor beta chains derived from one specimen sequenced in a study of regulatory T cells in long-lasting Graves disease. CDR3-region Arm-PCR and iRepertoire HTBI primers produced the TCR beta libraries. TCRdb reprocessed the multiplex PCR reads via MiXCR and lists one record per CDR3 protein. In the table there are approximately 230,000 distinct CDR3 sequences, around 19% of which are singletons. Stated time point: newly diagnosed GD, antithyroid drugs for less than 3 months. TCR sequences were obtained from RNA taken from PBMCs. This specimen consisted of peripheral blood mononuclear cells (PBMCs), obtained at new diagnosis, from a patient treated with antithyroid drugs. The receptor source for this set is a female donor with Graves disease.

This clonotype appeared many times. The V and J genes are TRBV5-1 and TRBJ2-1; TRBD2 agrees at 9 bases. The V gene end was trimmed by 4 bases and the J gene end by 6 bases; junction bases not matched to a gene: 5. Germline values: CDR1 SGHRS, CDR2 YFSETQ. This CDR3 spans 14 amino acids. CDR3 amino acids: CASSPIAGVNEQFF. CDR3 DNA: TGCGCCAGCAGCCCGATAGCGGGAGTCAATGAGCAGTTCTTC.

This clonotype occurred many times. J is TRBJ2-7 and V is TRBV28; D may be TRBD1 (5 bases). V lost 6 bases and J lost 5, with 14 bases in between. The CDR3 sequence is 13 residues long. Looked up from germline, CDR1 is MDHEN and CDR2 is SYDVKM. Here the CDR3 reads CASRHNSGNEQYF. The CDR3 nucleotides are TGTGCCAGCAGGCATAACTCAGGGAACGAGCAGTACTTC. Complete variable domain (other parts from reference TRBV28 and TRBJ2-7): DVKVTQSSRYLVKRTGEKVFLECVQDMDHENMFWYRQDPGLGLRLIYFSYDVKMKEKGDIPEGYSVSREKKERFSLILESASTNQTSMYLCASRHNSGNEQYFGPGTRLTVT.

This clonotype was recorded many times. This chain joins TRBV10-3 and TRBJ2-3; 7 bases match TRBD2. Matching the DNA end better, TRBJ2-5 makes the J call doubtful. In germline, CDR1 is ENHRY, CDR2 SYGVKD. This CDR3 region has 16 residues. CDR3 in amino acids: CAISDSGTTFGGTQYF. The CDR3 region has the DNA TGTGCCATCAGTGATTCCGGGACTACTTTCGGGGGGACCCAGTACTTC.

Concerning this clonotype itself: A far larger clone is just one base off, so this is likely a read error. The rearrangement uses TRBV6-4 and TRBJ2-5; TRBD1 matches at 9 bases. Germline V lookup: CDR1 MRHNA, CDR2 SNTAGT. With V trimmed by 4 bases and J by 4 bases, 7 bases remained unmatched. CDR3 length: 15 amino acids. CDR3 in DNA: TGTGCCAGCAGTGGATCGGGACAGGGATCAGAGACCCAGTACTTC. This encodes CASSGSGQGSETQYF.

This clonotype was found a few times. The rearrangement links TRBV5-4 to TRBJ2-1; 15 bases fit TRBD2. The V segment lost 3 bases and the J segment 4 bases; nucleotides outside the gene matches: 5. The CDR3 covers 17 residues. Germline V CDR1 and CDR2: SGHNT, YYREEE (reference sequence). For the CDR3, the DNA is TGTGCCAGCAGCTCTAGGACTAGCGGGAGGGGGTACAATGAGCAGTTCTTC. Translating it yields CASSSRTSGRGYNEQFF.

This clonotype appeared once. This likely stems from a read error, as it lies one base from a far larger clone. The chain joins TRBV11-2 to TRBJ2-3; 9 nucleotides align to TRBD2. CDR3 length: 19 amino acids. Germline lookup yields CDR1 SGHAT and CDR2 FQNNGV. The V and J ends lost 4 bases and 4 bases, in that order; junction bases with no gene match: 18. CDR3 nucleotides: TGTGCCAGCAGCTCCCGGGATAGCGGGAGTAGAGAGGTTGCAGATACGCAGTATTTT. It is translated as CASSSRDSGSREVADTQYF. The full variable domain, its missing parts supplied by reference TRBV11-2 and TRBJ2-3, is EAGVAQSPRYKIIEKRQSVAFWCNPISGHATLYWYQQILGQGPKLLIQFQNNGVVDDSQLPKDRFSAERLKGVDSTLKIQPAKLEDSAVYLCASSSRDSGSREVADTQYFGPGTRLTVL.

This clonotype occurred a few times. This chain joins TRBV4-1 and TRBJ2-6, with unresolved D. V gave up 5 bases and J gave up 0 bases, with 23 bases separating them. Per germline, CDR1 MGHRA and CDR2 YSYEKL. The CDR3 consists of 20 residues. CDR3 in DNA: TGCGCCAGCAGCTTAACCCTCACCCACCACGAGGCCTCTGGGGCCAACGTCCTGACTTTC. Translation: CASSLTLTHHEASGANVLTF.

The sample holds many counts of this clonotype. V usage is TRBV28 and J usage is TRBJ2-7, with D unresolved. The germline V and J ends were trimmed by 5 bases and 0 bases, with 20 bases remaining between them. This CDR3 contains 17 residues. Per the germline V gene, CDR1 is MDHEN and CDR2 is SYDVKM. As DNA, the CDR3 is TGTGCCAGCAGTATCGGCCCCTTGTCGGTCGGCTCCTACGAGCAGTACTTC. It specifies CASSIGPLSVGSYEQYF.

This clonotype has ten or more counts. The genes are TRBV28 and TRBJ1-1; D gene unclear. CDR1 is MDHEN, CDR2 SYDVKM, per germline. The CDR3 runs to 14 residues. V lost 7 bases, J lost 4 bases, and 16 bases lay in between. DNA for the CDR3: TGTGCCAGCACCCTTTCGGGGAACCCCACTGAAGCTTTCTTT. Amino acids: CASTLSGNPTEAFF. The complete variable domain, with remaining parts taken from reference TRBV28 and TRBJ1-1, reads DVKVTQSSRYLVKRTGEKVFLECVQDMDHENMFWYRQDPGLGLRLIYFSYDVKMKEKGDIPEGYSVSREKKERFSLILESASTNQTSMYLCASTLSGNPTEAFFGQGTRLTVV.

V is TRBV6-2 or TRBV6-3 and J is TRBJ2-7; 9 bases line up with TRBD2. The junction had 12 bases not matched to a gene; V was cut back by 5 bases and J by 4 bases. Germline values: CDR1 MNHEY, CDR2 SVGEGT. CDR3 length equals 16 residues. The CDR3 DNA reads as TGTGCCAGCAGTCCCCGCAAAGCGGGAGGATTTTACGAGCAGTACTTC. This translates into CASSPRKAGGFYEQYF.

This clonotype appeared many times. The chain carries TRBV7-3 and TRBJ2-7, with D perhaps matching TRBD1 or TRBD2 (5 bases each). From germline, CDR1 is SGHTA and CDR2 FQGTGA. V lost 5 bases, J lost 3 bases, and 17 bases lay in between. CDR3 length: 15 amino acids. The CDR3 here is CASSQDGTSGYEQYF. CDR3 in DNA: TGTGCCAGCAGCCAGGACGGGACCTCCGGCTACGAGCAGTACTTC.

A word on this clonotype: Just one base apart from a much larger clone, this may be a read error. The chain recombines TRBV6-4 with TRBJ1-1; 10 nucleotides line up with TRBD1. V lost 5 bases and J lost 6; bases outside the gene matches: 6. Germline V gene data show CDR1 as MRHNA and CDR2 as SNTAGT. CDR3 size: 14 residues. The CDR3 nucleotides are TGTGCCAGCAGTTCCGGGACAGGGGAGGCTGAAGCTTTCTTT. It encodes CASSSGTGEAEAFF.

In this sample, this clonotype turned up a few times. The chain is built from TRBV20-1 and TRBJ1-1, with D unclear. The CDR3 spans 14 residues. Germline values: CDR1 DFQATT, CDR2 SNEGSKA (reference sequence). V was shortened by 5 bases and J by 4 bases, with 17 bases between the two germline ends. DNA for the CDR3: TGCAGTGCTGAGGACGCCCGGGAGGTCACTGAAGCTTTCTTT. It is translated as CSAEDAREVTEAFF.

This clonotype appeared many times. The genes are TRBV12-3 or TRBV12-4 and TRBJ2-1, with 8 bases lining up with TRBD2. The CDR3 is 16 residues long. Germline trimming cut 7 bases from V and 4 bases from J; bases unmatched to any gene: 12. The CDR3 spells CASTRYGASGYNEQFF. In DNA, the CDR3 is TGTGCCAGCACTAGGTACGGCGCTAGCGGGTACAATGAGCAGTTCTTC.

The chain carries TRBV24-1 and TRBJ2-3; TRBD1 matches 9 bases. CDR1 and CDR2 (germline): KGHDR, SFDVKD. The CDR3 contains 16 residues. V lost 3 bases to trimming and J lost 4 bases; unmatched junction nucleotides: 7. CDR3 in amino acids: CATSDPTGGKADTQYF. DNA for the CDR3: TGTGCCACCAGTGATCCAACAGGGGGCAAGGCAGATACGCAGTATTTT.